A single sample is the source of the 27 T cell receptor beta chains below, sequenced in a study of spatial heterogeneity in lung cancer. The study's findings and limits: Mutation counts in tumors were tracked by counts of expanded intratumoral alpha and beta TCRs.

Which antigens these TCRs recognize remains unknown. The time point is: sample taken at primary tumor resection. TCRdb passed the 5' RACE reads through MiXCR, listing each CDR3 protein once. The sample lists fewer than 9,500 distinct CDR3 sequences, around 3% occurring once. This specimen consisted of lung tumor tissue, obtained at surgery. Source of these receptors: a male donor with early-stage non-small cell lung cancer.

This clonotype ranks as medium-sized. The chain employs TRBV6-2 or TRBV6-3 and TRBJ2-7; TRBD2 matches 8 bases. The CDR3 is made up of 13 amino acids. Germline CDR1 reads MNHEY; CDR2 reads SVGEGT. Unmatched junction bases numbered 4, after V lost 4 bases and J lost 5 bases. Written as DNA, the CDR3 is TGTGCCAGCAGTTTTAGCGGGGTGGACGAGCAGTACTTC. It yields the protein CASSFSGVDEQYF.

At least ten counts were recorded for this clonotype. The CDR3 bases are TGCAGCGTGACCCTAACTAGCGGGCCCACAGATACGCAGTATTTT. It is translated as CSVTLTSGPTDTQYF. The rearrangement links TRBV29-1 to TRBJ2-3; 9 bases line up with TRBD2. CDR1 is SQVTM, CDR2 ANQGSEA, per germline. The CDR3 covers 15 residues. Trimming cost V 6 bases and J 2 bases; bases outside gene matches: 9.

This clonotype has a count of ten or more. The chain carries TRBV27 and TRBJ2-7, with a weak D call TRBD1 (5 bases). The V end was cut by 6 bases, the J end by 0 bases, with 12 bases between. This CDR3 spans 14 amino acids. Germline loops: CDR1 MNHEY, CDR2 SMNVEV (reference sequence). CDR3 coding DNA: TGTGCCAGCAGGCGGCAGGGTACCTCCTACGAGCAGTACTTC. It is translated as CASRRQGTSYEQYF.

This clonotype was seen ten or more times. The chain combines TRBV20-1 with TRBJ2-7; maybe TRBD1 (5 bases). V lost 6 bases and J lost 1, with 7 bases in between. The CDR3 consists of 11 residues. CDR1 is DFQATT and CDR2 is SNEGSKA in the germline V gene (reference sequence). CDR3: CSADSSYEQYF. The DNA of the CDR3 is TGCAGTGCCGACAGTTCCTACGAGCAGTACTTC.

This clonotype was observed many times. This chain links TRBV30 with TRBJ2-1; D is possibly TRBD1 or TRBD2 (7 bases each). The germline V gene has CDR1 GTSNPN and CDR2 SVGIG (reference sequence). This CDR3 is built from 14 residues. Trimming pared 2 bases from V and 10 bases from J, leaving 18 bases between. CDR3 sequence reads: CAWSKSHRGGEQFF. Here the CDR3 DNA reads TGTGCCTGGAGTAAATCCCACAGGGGAGGGGAGCAGTTCTTC.

This clonotype showed up many times. The gene calls are TRBV7-2 and TRBJ1-1; the match to TRBD1 covers 7 bases. V was clipped by 5 bases and J by 3 bases; unmatched bases: 9. Germline V gene lookup returns CDR1 SGHTA and CDR2 FQGNSA. This CDR3 has 15 amino acids. CDR3 residues: CASSIVRGEDTEAFF. In DNA form, the CDR3 reads TGTGCCAGCAGCATCGTCAGGGGGGAAGACACTGAAGCTTTCTTT.

This clonotype was recorded many times. V is TRBV5-6 and J is TRBJ1-5; D ambiguous. There are 12 residues in the CDR3. In germline, CDR1 is SGHDT, CDR2 YYEEEE. Trimming pared 0 bases from V and 3 bases from J, leaving 1 base between. This CDR3 is CASSLVNQPQHF. The CDR3 DNA sequence: TGTGCCAGCAGCTTGGTCAATCAGCCCCAGCATTTT.

This clonotype occurred a few times. The chain links TRBV10-3 to TRBJ2-7; 7 nucleotides line up with TRBD2. This CDR3 comprises 11 residues. Trimming at V came to 9 bases and at J to 5 bases, leaving 4 bases not matched to a gene. In germline, CDR1 is ENHRY, CDR2 SYGVKD. DNA of the CDR3: TGTGCCATGGGGGGGGGGGACGAGCAGTACTTC. Translated: CAMGGGDEQYF.

This clonotype was seen many times. The chain has TRBV7-8 and TRBJ1-1; TRBD1 is a possible D gene (6 bases). Trimming removed 5 bases from V and 1 base from J, with 8 bases in between. The CDR3 is made up of 13 amino acids. Germline CDR1 and CDR2: SGHVS and FQNEAQ. The chain's CDR3 is CASSRTENTEAFF. In DNA form, the CDR3 reads TGTGCCAGCAGCCGGACAGAGAACACTGAAGCTTTCTTT.

There are many counts of this clonotype. The chain carries TRBV5-4 and TRBJ2-7, with a possible D match to TRBD1 (6 bases). Trimming shortened V by 4 bases and J by 0 bases, and 11 bases separated the two germline ends. The length of the CDR3 is 14 residues. Germline CDR1 and CDR2: SGHNT and YYREEE (reference sequence). Written as DNA, the CDR3 is TGTGCCAGCAGCGTTGACAGGAGCTCCTACGAGCAGTACTTC. This encodes CASSVDRSSYEQYF.

This clonotype has a count of ten or more. The V and J genes are TRBV5-6 and TRBJ1-1; D unresolved. This CDR3 has 15 residues. V was clipped by 5 bases and J by 6 bases, with 20 bases between them. CDR1 is SGHDT and CDR2 is YYEEEE in the germline V gene. The CDR3 DNA sequence: TGTGCCAGCAGTTTCAGAGTCGGGGTCGGGTCTGAAGCTTTCTTT. It is translated as CASSFRVGVGSEAFF.

This clonotype is termed medium-sized (0.01 to 0.1%). The V and J genes are TRBV18 and TRBJ1-6, with D possibly TRBD1 on 5 matching bases. CDR1 KGHSH and CDR2 LQKENI come from the germline V gene. Trimming removed 2 bases at V and 10 bases at J, with 15 bases between. The CDR3 extends over 15 amino acids. CDR3 protein: CASSPDGIGASPLHF. For the CDR3, the DNA is TGTGCCAGCTCACCAGACGGCATCGGGGCCTCACCCCTCCACTTT.

This clonotype was seen ten or more times. V usage is TRBV29-1 and J usage is TRBJ1-1, with 11 bases matching TRBD1. The CDR3 totals 14 residues. From germline, CDR1 is SQVTM and CDR2 ANQGSEA. The J segment lost 1 base and the V segment lost 4 bases, leaving 2 bases of the junction unmatched. CDR3: CSVGGQGGNTEAFF. The CDR3 bases are TGCAGCGTTGGGGGACAGGGGGGGAACACTGAAGCTTTCTTT.

This clonotype was recorded at least ten times. This chain uses TRBV7-9 with TRBJ1-2; D unclear. This CDR3 comprises 13 residues. V was cut by 2 bases and J by 5 bases, with 9 bases left in between. Germline-derived CDR1 and CDR2 are SEHNR and FQNEAQ (reference sequence). The CDR3: CASSLSRAYGYTF. In DNA, the CDR3 is TGTGCCAGCAGCTTATCCAGAGCGTATGGCTACACCTTC.

This clonotype has ten or more counts. This chain joins TRBV12-3 or TRBV12-4 and TRBJ2-2, with D unresolved. CDR3 length: 15 amino acids. The V and J ends lost 1 base and 6 bases respectively, with 12 bases between them. In DNA, the CDR3 is TGTGCCAGCAGTTTAGTGGGGAAAAGAGCCGGGGAGCTGTTTTTT. Translation: CASSLVGKRAGELFF.

This clonotype is deemed medium-sized. The chain carries TRBV4-1 and TRBJ2-3; D possibly corresponds to TRBD2 (7 bases). The CDR3 has 19 residues. Germline lookup yields CDR1 MGHRA and CDR2 YSYEKL. V lost 0 bases and J 5 bases, leaving 24 bases between the germline ends. The CDR3 nucleotides read TGCGCCAGCAGCCAAGAGGGATGGGGGGGGCCTAGTAGGGAAGATACGCAGTATTTT. Its translation: CASSQEGWGGPSREDTQYF.

This clonotype appeared many times. The V and J genes are TRBV20-1 and TRBJ2-5, with 10 bases lining up with TRBD2. Germline V gene sequence: CDR1 DFQATT, CDR2 SNEGSKA (reference sequence). The CDR3 has 14 amino acids. Trimming removed 2 bases from V and 1 base from J; junction bases left unmatched: 1. The CDR3 nucleotides read TGCAGTGCTAGACTAGCGGGGGCCCAAGAGACCCAGTACTTC. This codes for CSARLAGAQETQYF.

Many counts were recorded for this clonotype. The V call is TRBV5-1, the J call TRBJ2-7; D may correspond to TRBD1 or TRBD2 (5 bases each). The CDR3 spans 16 residues. Germline CDR1 and CDR2: SGHRS and YFSETQ. Trimming cost V 0 bases and J 2 bases, with 15 bases left between them. The chain's CDR3 is CASSLGARDGAYEQYF. Here the CDR3 DNA reads TGCGCCAGCAGCTTGGGCGCTCGGGACGGAGCCTACGAGCAGTACTTC.

On this clonotype itself: Given a much more abundant clone one base away, this may be a read error. The chain employs TRBV20-1 and TRBJ1-6; no firm D call. The CDR3 spans 14 residues. The V gene's germline CDR1 is DFQATT and CDR2 SNEGSKA (reference sequence). The CDR3 here is CSARPRATNSRLHF. CDR3 DNA: TGCAGTGCTAGGCCCCGGGCCACTAATTCACGCCTCCACTTT.

This clonotype was counted many times. The chain carries TRBV14 and TRBJ2-3, with 13 bases fitting TRBD2. This CDR3 has 18 residues. J lost 6 bases, V lost 0 bases, and 9 bases had no gene match. Per germline, CDR1 SGHDN and CDR2 FVKESK. The CDR3, as DNA: TGTGCCAGCAGCCAAGATAGGGGACTAGCGGGACTGTCGGATACGCAGTATTTT. It encodes CASSQDRGLAGLSDTQYF.

This clonotype was counted ten times or more. The chain carries TRBV5-4 and TRBJ1-2; TRBD1 agrees at 9 bases. The CDR3 runs to 15 residues. CDR1 SGHNT and CDR2 YYREEE come from the germline V gene (reference sequence). J lost 5 bases, V lost 0 bases, and 5 bases had no gene match. The CDR3 DNA follows: TGTGCCAGCAGCTTGGAACAGGGGGCGCGGTATGGCTACACCTTC. It specifies CASSLEQGARYGYTF. The full variable domain, completed using reference TRBV5-4 and TRBJ1-2, is ETGVTQSPTHLIKTRGQQVTLRCSSQSGHNTVSWYQQALGQGPQFIFQYYREEENGRGNFPPRFSGLQFPNYSSELNVNALELDDSALYLCASSLEQGARYGYTFGSGTRLTVV.

In this sample, this clonotype turned up many times. V is TRBV6-2 or TRBV6-3 and J is TRBJ2-6; 7 bases map to TRBD1. This CDR3 is built from 16 residues. From germline, CDR1 is MNHEY and CDR2 SVGEGT. V dropped 0 bases and J dropped 4; count of bases not matched to a gene: 3. Here the CDR3 DNA reads TGTGCCAGCAGTTACTCGACAGGGTCGGGGGCCAACGTCCTGACTTTC. Its protein is CASSYSTGSGANVLTF.

Judged by abundance, this clonotype is medium-sized. V gene TRBV10-3 combines with J gene TRBJ2-7; D may be TRBD2 (5 bases). The CDR3 extends over 11 amino acids. The V gene's germline CDR1 is ENHRY and CDR2 SYGVKD. V was shortened by 10 bases and J by 5 bases, with 12 bases between the two germline ends. The CDR3 loop is CATLGRDEQYF. The CDR3, as DNA: TGTGCCACCCTCGGGCGGGACGAGCAGTACTTC.

This clonotype has at least ten counts. V gene TRBV6-6 combines with J gene TRBJ1-3; TRBD1 is a possible D gene (5 bases). Deletions cut 1 base from V and 0 bases from J, with 22 bases between. Germline lookup yields CDR1 MNHNY and CDR2 SVGAGI (reference sequence). CDR3 length equals 20 residues. CDR3 DNA: TGTGCCAGCAGTTACTACGGTATGGGACCCGGAAAACCCTCTGGAAACACCATATATTTT. Translated: CASSYYGMGPGKPSGNTIYF.

This clonotype was counted only a few times. The V call is TRBV24-1, the J call TRBJ2-1, with D maybe TRBD2 (5 bases). Trimming shortened V by 5 bases and J by 8 bases, and 6 bases separated the two germline ends. Germline values: CDR1 KGHDR, CDR2 SFDVKD. The CDR3 extends over 11 amino acids. DNA for the CDR3: TGTGCCACCAGTGGGGGAGATGAGCAGTTCTTC. It yields the protein CATSGGDEQFF.

This clonotype was counted at least ten times. The rearrangement links TRBV28 to TRBJ1-1, with 9 positions matching TRBD1. V lost 5 bases and J lost 8; bases outside the gene matches: 12. Germline assignment: CDR1 MDHEN and CDR2 SYDVKM. The CDR3 contains 15 residues. In DNA, the CDR3 is TGTGCCAGCAGTCCGGTTACAGGGGGCCGTGCCGAAGCTTTCTTT. Encoded protein: CASSPVTGGRAEAFF.

The sample holds many counts of this clonotype. The J gene is TRBJ1-5, the V gene TRBV6-2 or TRBV6-3; no clear D gene. Trimming pared 2 bases from V and 3 bases from J, leaving 8 bases between. The germline V gene encodes CDR1 MNHEY and CDR2 SVGEGT. The CDR3 extends over 14 amino acids. The DNA of the CDR3 is TGTGCCAGCAGTTACGGACCGTTCAATCAGCCCCAGCATTTT. Amino acid sequence: CASSYGPFNQPQHF.